The rows below give T cell receptor beta chains drawn from one sample of a study of blood T cells in healthy people across ages. TCRdb reanalysed the 5' RACE reads using MiXCR and keeps one entry per CDR3 protein. The sample records some 800,000 distinct CDR3 sequences, 25% being singletons. The same sample was also studied in work on T cells of mothers and their children.

The sequencing input was blood. Receptors originate from a boy between 10 and 17 years old in good health. CDR3s include the opening cysteine and the closing phenylalanine or tryptophan. D genes are given only for firm matches. Only some rows state a clone size, as once, few, many or a class for expanded clones.

d_call	v_call	j_call	clone_size	cdr3_length	cdr3_aa	cdr3_nt
TRBD1	TRBV5-6	TRBJ2-3	.	15	CASSPIGQVADTQYF	TGTGCCAGCAGCCCCATCGGACAGGTCGCAGATACGCAGTATTTT
TRBD1	TRBV12-3/TRBV12-4	TRBJ1-5	.	17	CASSWGRDRGQGQPQHF	TGTGCCAGCAGCTGGGGGAGGGACAGGGGGCAAGGTCAGCCCCAGCATTTT
TRBD1	TRBV2	TRBJ1-1	few	11	CASGTGPEAFF	TGTGCCAGTGGGACAGGGCCTGAAGCTTTCTTT
.	TRBV9	TRBJ1-1	.	16	CASSRGGVFRNTEAFF	TGTGCCAGCTCAAGGGGGGGGGTATTCAGGAACACTGAAGCTTTCTTT
.	TRBV2	TRBJ2-3	.	13	CASGYGEPDTQYF	TGTGCCAGCGGCTATGGGGAACCAGATACGCAGTATTTT
.	TRBV12-3/TRBV12-4	TRBJ2-4	few	16	CASSLYRAFGKNIQYF	TGTGCCAGCAGTCTGTACAGGGCGTTTGGCAAAAACATTCAGTACTTC
.	TRBV7-9	TRBJ2-4	.	16	CASSFSERGSRNIQYF	TGTGCCAGCAGCTTCTCGGAACGGGGATCGAGAAACATTCAGTACTTC
.	TRBV5-6	TRBJ2-5	.	13	CASSSPGENEQSF	TGTGCCAGCAGCTCCCCGGGCGAGAATGAGCAGTCCTTC
.	TRBV6-6	TRBJ1-5	.	16	CASSYPGGFGAQPQHF	TGTGCCAGCAGTTACCCGGGGGGGTTTGGGGCTCAGCCCCAGCATTTT
.	TRBV15	TRBJ1-4	.	15	CATSREGQGSEKLFF	TGTGCCACCAGCAGAGAGGGCCAGGGAAGTGAAAAACTGTTTTTT
.	TRBV6-2/TRBV6-3	TRBJ2-7	.	14	CASSYRPGTYEQYF	TGTGCCAGCAGTTACAGACCAGGGACTTACGAGCAGTACTTC
TRBD2	TRBV4-3	TRBJ2-1	.	17	CASSQEVGGSSYNEQFF	TGCGCCAGCAGCCAAGAGGTGGGGGGGAGCTCCTACAATGAGCAGTTCTTC
.	TRBV29-1	TRBJ1-4	few	13	CSVETATNEKLFF	TGCAGCGTTGAAACGGCAACTAATGAAAAACTGTTTTTT
.	TRBV16	TRBJ2-7	few	13	CASSLRDPYEQYF	TGTGCCAGCAGCCTCCGAGACCCCTACGAGCAGTACTTC
.	TRBV19	TRBJ1-2	once	13	CASSIRPHYGYTF	TGTGCCAGTAGTATCCGACCCCACTATGGCTACACCTTC
.	TRBV4-1	TRBJ1-1	once	14	CASSQDEQNTEAFF	TGCGCCAGCAGCCAAGATGAACAGAACACTGAAGCTTTCTTT
TRBD2	TRBV19	TRBJ2-1	.	14	CASSILTSPNEQFF	TGTGCCAGTAGTATCCTGACTAGCCCCAATGAGCAGTTCTTC
.	TRBV28	TRBJ1-5	.	12	CASISSNQPQHF	TGTGCCAGCATCTCTAGCAATCAGCCCCAGCATTTT
.	TRBV9	TRBJ1-1	.	14	CASSPRTQNTEAFF	TGTGCCAGCAGCCCCCGGACACAGAACACTGAAGCTTTCTTT
TRBD2	TRBV6-2/TRBV6-3	TRBJ2-2	few	16	CASSYLAGVNTGELFF	TGTGCCAGCAGTTATCTAGCGGGAGTGAACACCGGGGAGCTGTTTTTT
TRBD1	TRBV4-2	TRBJ1-6	.	16	CASSQGGQLPNSPLHF	TGTGCCAGCAGCCAAGGGGGACAGCTCCCAAATTCACCCCTCCACTTT
.	TRBV7-2	TRBJ2-3	once	15	CASLPSALRTDTQYF	TGTGCCAGCCTCCCTAGCGCCTTGCGCACAGATACGCAGTATTTT
.	TRBV5-1	TRBJ2-5	.	15	CASSTLGRHQETQYF	TGCGCCAGCAGCACGCTGGGACGGCACCAAGAGACCCAGTACTTC
.	TRBV28	TRBJ2-7	.	14	CASTPGSGPYEQYF	TGTGCCAGCACTCCGGGTAGCGGCCCCTACGAGCAGTACTTC
.	TRBV6-1	TRBJ2-7	many	12	CASTGQAYEQYF	TGTGCCAGCACCGGACAAGCCTACGAGCAGTACTTC
.	TRBV5-1	TRBJ2-5	many	17	CASSLAGVGVAQETQYF	TGCGCCAGCAGCTTGGCCGGTGTGGGAGTAGCCCAAGAGACCCAGTACTTC
.	TRBV5-1	TRBJ2-1	.	13	CASSLGGKNEQFF	TGCGCCAGCAGCTTGGGGGGTAAGAATGAGCAGTTCTTC
.	TRBV15	TRBJ1-4	.	16	CATSRDNARANEKLFF	TGTGCCACCAGCAGAGATAATGCAAGGGCTAATGAAAAACTGTTTTTT
TRBD1	TRBV3-1	TRBJ1-4	.	14	CASSPRGRTEKLFF	TGTGCCAGCAGCCCCAGGGGGCGTACTGAAAAACTGTTTTTT
TRBD1	TRBV7-9	TRBJ1-2	.	14	CASSLGRGLHGYTF	TGTGCCAGCAGCTTAGGAAGGGGGCTCCATGGCTACACCTTC
.	TRBV2	TRBJ2-4	few	16	CASSGQGSVSKNIQYF	TGTGCCAGCAGTGGGCAGGGATCCGTTTCCAAAAACATTCAGTACTTC
.	TRBV7-2	TRBJ2-5	few	13	CASSFLKQETQYF	TGTGCCAGCAGCTTTTTAAAACAAGAGACCCAGTACTTC
.	TRBV3-1	TRBJ2-5	.	14	CASSQEGERETQYF	TGTGCCAGCAGCCAAGAAGGGGAGCGGGAGACCCAGTACTTC
.	TRBV28	TRBJ2-7	.	15	CASTPGLANSYEQYF	TGTGCCAGCACTCCTGGGCTAGCAAATTCCTACGAGCAGTACTTC
.	TRBV15	TRBJ2-5	few	14	CATSFRTGQETQYF	TGTGCCACCAGCTTCCGGACCGGGCAAGAGACCCAGTACTTC
TRBD1	TRBV28	TRBJ2-7	.	16	CASSLSGTGGIYEQYF	TGTGCCAGCAGTTTAAGCGGGACAGGGGGCATCTACGAGCAGTACTTC
.	TRBV6-1	TRBJ1-2	.	12	CASSINSYGYTF	TGTGCCAGCAGCATAAACAGTTATGGCTACACCTTC
.	TRBV29-1	TRBJ2-1	.	14	CSVQGGWASDEQFF	TGCAGCGTACAAGGAGGGTGGGCTTCTGATGAGCAGTTCTTC
.	TRBV28	TRBJ2-6	.	17	CASSLTGLTSGANVLTF	TGTGCCAGCAGTTTGACAGGCCTGACCTCTGGGGCCAACGTCCTGACTTTC
.	TRBV28	TRBJ2-5	few	15	CASSLRIGGGETQYF	TGTGCCAGCAGTTTGAGAATAGGGGGTGGGGAGACCCAGTACTTC
.	TRBV4-1	TRBJ2-3	.	18	CASSQEDAGGGGTDTQYF	TGCGCCAGCAGCCAAGAAGACGCCGGCGGGGGCGGCACAGATACGCAGTATTTT
TRBD1	TRBV5-4	TRBJ2-3	.	16	CASSLEDRGGTDTQYF	TGTGCCAGCAGCTTGGAGGACAGGGGTGGGACAGATACGCAGTATTTT
TRBD1	TRBV5-1	TRBJ2-7	few	17	CASSLEGTGLSSYEQYF	TGCGCCAGCAGCTTGGAGGGGACAGGGTTGTCTTCCTACGAGCAGTACTTC
TRBD1	TRBV30	TRBJ2-7	.	13	CAWSIGTGAQQYF	TGTGCCTGGAGTATAGGGACAGGGGCTCAGCAGTACTTC
.	TRBV6-5	TRBJ2-1	few	17	CASSYSMVRFRGNEQFF	TGTGCCAGCAGTTACTCGATGGTACGGTTCCGAGGGAATGAGCAGTTCTTC
.	TRBV20-1	TRBJ2-1	.	11	CSARWNNEQFF	TGCAGTGCTCGGTGGAACAATGAGCAGTTCTTC